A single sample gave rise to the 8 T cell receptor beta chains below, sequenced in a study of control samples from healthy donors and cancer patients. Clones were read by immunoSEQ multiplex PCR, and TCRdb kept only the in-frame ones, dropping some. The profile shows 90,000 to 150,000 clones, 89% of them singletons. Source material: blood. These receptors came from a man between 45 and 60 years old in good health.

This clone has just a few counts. CDR3 sequence (DNA): TGTGCCAGCAGCTTGAATTCGTCACCCCTCCACTTT. Translated: CASSLNSSPLHF. This chain connects TRBV7-2 to TRBJ1-6; D uncertain. Germline CDR1 is SGHTA and CDR2 is FQGNSA. The V gene lost 3 bases and the J gene lost 10 bases, with 7 bases spanning the gap. This CDR3 has 12 residues.

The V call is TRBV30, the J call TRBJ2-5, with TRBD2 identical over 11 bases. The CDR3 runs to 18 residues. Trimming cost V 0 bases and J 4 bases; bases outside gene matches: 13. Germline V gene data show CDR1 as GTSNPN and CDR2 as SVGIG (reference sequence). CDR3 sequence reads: CAWSVHSGGTSGIETQYF. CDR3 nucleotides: TGTGCCTGGAGTGTACACTCCGGTGGGACTAGCGGAATAGAGACCCAGTACTTC.

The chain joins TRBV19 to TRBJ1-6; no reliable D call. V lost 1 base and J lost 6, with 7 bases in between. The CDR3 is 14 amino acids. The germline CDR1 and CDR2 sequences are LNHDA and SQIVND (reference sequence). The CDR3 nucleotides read TGTGCCAGTAGTATAGGCACAGTTAATTCACCCCTCCACTTT. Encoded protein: CASSIGTVNSPLHF.

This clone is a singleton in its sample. The CDR3 spells CASSLEGQTYEAFF. The CDR3 region has the DNA TGCGCCAGCAGCTTGGAGGGACAGACATATGAAGCTTTCTTT. This sequence joins TRBV5-1 and TRBJ1-1, with 7 bases aligning to TRBD1. The CDR3 spans 14 residues. V trimming: 0 bases; J trimming: 7 bases; junction bases outside the gene matches: 6. Germline CDR1 SGHRS, CDR2 YFSETQ. The complete variable domain, with remaining parts taken from reference TRBV5-1 and TRBJ1-1, reads KAGVTQTPRYLIKTRGQQVTLSCSPISGHRSVSWYQQTPGQGLQFLFEYFSETQRNKGNFPGRFSGRQFSNSRSEMNVSTLELGDSALYLCASSLEGQTYEAFFGQGTRLTVV.

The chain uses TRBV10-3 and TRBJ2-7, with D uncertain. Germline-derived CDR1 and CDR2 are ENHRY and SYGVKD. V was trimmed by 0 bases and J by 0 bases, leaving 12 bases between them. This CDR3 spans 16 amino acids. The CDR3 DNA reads TGTGCCATCAGTGAGTCGATGGGCAGGAGCTCCTACGAGCAGTACTTC. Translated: CAISESMGRSSYEQYF.

The CDR3 DNA reads TGTGCCAGCGCCCTAGGGCTAGCGGGGGCCGGGGGAGATACGCAGTATTTT. Its translation: CASALGLAGAGGDTQYF. This rearrangement joins TRBV5-4 to TRBJ2-3; 10 nucleotides match TRBD2. Germline-derived CDR1 and CDR2 are SGHNT and YYREEE (reference sequence). The junction had 16 bases not matched to a gene; V was cut back by 7 bases and J by 5 bases. This CDR3 is 17 amino acids long.

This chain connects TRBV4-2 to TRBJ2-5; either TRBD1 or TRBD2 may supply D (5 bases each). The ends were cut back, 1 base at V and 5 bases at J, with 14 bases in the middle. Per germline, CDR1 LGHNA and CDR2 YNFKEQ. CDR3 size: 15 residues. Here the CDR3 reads CASSQAGAETETQYF. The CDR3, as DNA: TGTGCCAGCAGCCAAGCCGGGGCAGAGACGGAGACCCAGTACTTC.

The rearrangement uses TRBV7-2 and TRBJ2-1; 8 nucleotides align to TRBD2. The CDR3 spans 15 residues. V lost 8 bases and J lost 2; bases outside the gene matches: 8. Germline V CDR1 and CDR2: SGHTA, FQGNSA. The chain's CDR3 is CASQGQAGAYNEQFF. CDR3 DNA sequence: TGTGCCAGCCAAGGGCAAGCGGGGGCCTACAATGAGCAGTTCTTC.